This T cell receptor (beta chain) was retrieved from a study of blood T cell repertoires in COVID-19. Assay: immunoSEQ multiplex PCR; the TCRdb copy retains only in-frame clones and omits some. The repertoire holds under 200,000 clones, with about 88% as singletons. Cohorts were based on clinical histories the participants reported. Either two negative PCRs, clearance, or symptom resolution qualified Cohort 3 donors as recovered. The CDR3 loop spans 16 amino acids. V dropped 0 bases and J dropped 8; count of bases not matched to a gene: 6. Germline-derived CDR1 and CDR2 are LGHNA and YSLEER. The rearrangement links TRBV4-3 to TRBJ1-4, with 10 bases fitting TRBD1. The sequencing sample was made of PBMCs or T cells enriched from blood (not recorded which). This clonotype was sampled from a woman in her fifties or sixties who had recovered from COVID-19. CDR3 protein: CASSQDVGQGYEKLFF. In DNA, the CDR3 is TGCGCCAGCAGCCAAGATGTGGGACAGGGGTACGAAAAACTGTTTTTT.